Below are 20 T cell receptor delta chains sequenced from a single sample in a study of gamma-delta T cells after stem cell transplantation (dated by TCRdb to the mid-2010s). Receptors were amplified or captured by RT-PCR. This sample was sequenced with an Illumina MiSeq. TCRdb reprocessed the public reads with the caller CATT; rows with the same DNA were merged afterwards. This sample holds several thousand delta-chain clones; around 15% were observed only once. The top ten constitute over 11% of the sample. Sequencing was carried out using gamma-delta T cells. The source of these receptors is a human donor. It is not recorded whose cells these are; they may come from a transplant donor.

Worth noting for this clone: A much larger clone sits a single nucleotide away, making a read error possible. This sample includes further DNA sequences coding for the same CDR3. This rearrangement joins TRDV2 to TRDJ1; D is undetermined. Trimming shortened V by 6 bases and J by 4 bases, and 14 bases separated the two germline ends. Per the germline V gene, CDR1 is GEAIGNYY and CDR2 is EKD. CDR3 length: 13 residues. CDR3 amino acids: CACSPLRLDKLIF. The CDR3 DNA reads TGTGCCTGTTCGCCACTGCGCCTCGATAAACTCATCTTT.

This clone is termed large. The V and J genes are TRDV2 and TRDJ1, with no clear D. CDR1 is GEAIGNYY, CDR2 EKD, per germline. The CDR3 extends over 15 amino acids. The V end was cut by 0 bases, the J end by 0 bases, with 10 bases between. DNA of the CDR3: TGTGCCTGTGACACCGTTGGGACTGACACCGATAAACTCATCTTT. Its protein is CACDTVGTDTDKLIF.

This clone has just a few counts. This sequence joins TRDV2 and TRDJ1, with TRDD3 matching over 11 bases. Germline V gene lookup returns CDR1 GEAIGNYY and CDR2 EKD. The CDR3 is made up of 20 amino acids. Losses at the gene ends were 7 bases for V and 0 bases for J; bases not matched to a gene: 21. CDR3 in DNA: TGTGCCTGCGACTTACTGGGGGATATGAACGGCGATCAATACACCGATAAACTCATCTTT. Translating it yields CACDLLGDMNGDQYTDKLIF.

This clone was seen more than once but under ten times. The chain is built from TRDV2 and TRDJ1; no clear D. CDR1 and CDR2 from the germline V gene are GEAIGNYY and EKD. The CDR3 has 14 amino acids. The germline V and J ends were trimmed by 3 bases and 1 base, with 11 bases remaining between them. CDR3 region: CACDLLTRTDKLIF. Here the CDR3 DNA reads TGTGCCTGTGACCTTCTTACCCGCACCGATAAACTCATCTTT.

A few counts support this clone. The CDR3 spells CACDSVLGGQYTDKLIF. DNA of the CDR3: TGTGCCTGTGACTCCGTACTGGGGGGCCAGTACACCGATAAACTCATCTTT. The V call is TRDV2, the J call TRDJ1; 8 positions agree with TRDD3. The CDR3 runs to 17 residues. The V and J ends lost 3 bases and 0 bases, in that order; junction bases with no gene match: 11. The V gene's germline CDR1 is GEAIGNYY and CDR2 EKD.

In nucleotides, the CDR3 is TGTGCCTGTGAGGCACTCCGGGGGGGAGAAAAACTCATCTTT. Translation: CACEALRGGEKLIF. The chain couples TRDV2 to TRDJ1; perhaps TRDD3 as D (6 bases). V dropped 4 bases and J dropped 8 bases, with 19 bases sitting between them. CDR3 length equals 14 residues. Germline CDR1 reads GEAIGNYY; CDR2 reads EKD.

Note on this clone: A far larger clone differs by one base, so this is likely a read error. This same CDR3 is encoded by further DNA sequences in the sample. The chain carries TRDV2 and TRDJ1; no firm D call. This CDR3 is 13 amino acids long. In germline, CDR1 is GEAIGNYY, CDR2 EKD. The CDR3 nucleotides read TGCGCCTGTTCTCCACTGCGCCTCGATAAACTCATCTTT. Its protein product is CACSPLRLDKLIF.

Relative to its sample, this clone is medium-sized (0.01 to 0.1%). Other DNA sequences from this sample encode an identical CDR3 as well. The chain recombines TRDV2 with TRDJ1; 12 bases agree with TRDD3. CDR1 is GEAIGNYY, CDR2 EKD, per germline. With 2 bases clipped from V and 0 bases from J, the junction kept 9 bases outside the gene matches. This CDR3 has 18 residues. The CDR3 DNA follows: TGTGCCTGTGACAAGCTACTGGGGGATACCGAGTACACCGATAAACTCATCTTT. Translation: CACDKLLGDTEYTDKLIF.

The V gene is TRDV2, the J gene TRDJ1; 7 nucleotides align to TRDD3. Unmatched junction bases numbered 16, after V lost 0 bases and J lost 1 base. Germline CDR1 reads GEAIGNYY; CDR2 reads EKD. CDR3 length: 19 amino acids. CDR3 nucleotides: TGTGCCTGTGACACCGTGCCACCAGGGGATATTACCGGCACCGATAAACTCATCTTT. Protein product: CACDTVPPGDITGTDKLIF.

This clone was counted only a few times. The chain couples TRDV2 to TRDJ3; TRDD3 might be the D (6 bases). The V and J ends lost 0 bases and 5 bases respectively, with 19 bases between them. CDR3 length equals 19 residues. Germline CDR1 is GEAIGNYY and CDR2 is EKD. CDR3 sequence: CACDTAGDTDFRDTRQMFF. CDR3 sequence (DNA): TGTGCCTGTGACACCGCGGGGGACACCGACTTCAGGGACACCCGACAGATGTTTTTC.

This clone was seen only a few times. The rearrangement uses TRDV2 and TRDJ3; a weak D match, TRDD3 (6 bases). Germline values: CDR1 GEAIGNYY, CDR2 EKD. CDR3 length: 19 amino acids. V was trimmed by 3 bases and J by 2 bases, leaving 19 bases between them. CDR3 residues: CACDATGGNGAWDTRQMFF. CDR3 bases: TGTGCCTGTGACGCCACCGGGGGGAACGGGGCCTGGGACACCCGACAGATGTTTTTC.

There are a few counts of this clone. Translating this DNA gives a protein that differs at residue 14 from the TCRdb one, which belongs to a much larger clone; a read error is likely, and the protein shown is this translation. The chain links TRDV2 to TRDJ1, with 10 bases matching TRDD3. Germline values: CDR1 GEAIGNYY, CDR2 EKD. This CDR3 is built from 18 residues. The CDR3 nucleotides are TGTGCCTGTGACACGGTCCCACTGGGGGATTTCTACACCAATAAACTCATCTTT. Translated, it gives CACDTVPLGDFYTNKLIF.

As concerns this clone: A far larger clone is one nucleotide away, so this likely arose from a read error. CDR3 nucleotide sequence: TGTGCCTGCGACCCCCTCCGGGGGGTTACAAGGGCAGCACAACTCTTCTTT. Protein: CACDPLRGVTRAAQLFF. The chain employs TRDV2 and TRDJ2; D is perhaps TRDD3 (5 bases). The V end was cut by 7 bases, the J end by 6 bases, with 26 bases between. The CDR3 is 17 residues long. Germline V gene sequence: CDR1 GEAIGNYY, CDR2 EKD.

Concerning this clone itself: The protein recorded in TCRdb matches a much larger clone and deviates from this DNA's translation at residue 4, suggesting a read error; the protein here is obtained by translating the DNA. The chain links TRDV2 to TRDJ2; 10 bases map to TRDD3. The CDR3 length is 19 residues. The J segment lost 0 bases and the V segment lost 5 bases, leaving 14 bases of the junction unmatched. Germline V CDR1 and CDR2: GEAIGNYY, EKD. The DNA of the CDR3 is TGTGCCTGTGTCCCTATTACTGGGGGATCTCAAGCTTTGACAGCACAACTCTTCTTT. This codes for CACVPITGGSQALTAQLFF.

About this clone: A far more abundant clone sits one base away, making this likely a read error. The chain couples TRDV2 to TRDJ1; TRDD2 might be the D (5 bases). CDR1 and CDR2 from the germline V gene are GEAIGNYY and EKD. The CDR3 has 24 residues. V was shortened by 0 bases and J by 0 bases, with 37 bases between the two germline ends. CDR3 loop: CACDTVSSNDPVDPLNYYTDKLIF. CDR3 bases: TGTGCCTGTGACACCGTTTCCTCTAATGATCCTGTGGATCCACTCAACTACTACACCGATAAACTCATCTTT.

The chain joins TRDV2 to TRDJ1; 7 positions match TRDD3. CDR1 and CDR2 from the germline V gene are GEAIGNYY and EKD. There are 17 residues in the CDR3. V gave up 3 bases and J gave up 0 bases; unmatched junction bases: 12. The CDR3 loop reads CACDSLLGIHDTDKLIF. The CDR3 nucleotides are TGTGCCTGTGACTCCCTACTGGGGATCCATGACACCGATAAACTCATCTTT.

This clone was seen a handful of times. The rearrangement joins TRDV2 to TRDJ1, with TRDD3 identical over 13 bases. The CDR3 is 21 amino acids. The ends lost 0 bases at V and 4 bases at J; junction bases unmatched: 19. Germline V gene lookup returns CDR1 GEAIGNYY and CDR2 EKD. Here the CDR3 reads CACDTVRSADWGIRFLDKLIF. The CDR3 DNA reads TGTGCCTGTGACACCGTGAGGTCCGCAGACTGGGGGATACGATTTCTCGATAAACTCATCTTT.

The chain combines TRDV2 with TRDJ1; TRDD3 aligns across 11 bases. V dropped 2 bases and J dropped 4; count of bases not matched to a gene: 17. This CDR3 contains 19 residues. In germline, CDR1 is GEAIGNYY, CDR2 EKD. In DNA, the CDR3 is TGTGCCTGTGACAGCCTCCTTCCTCAGCTGGGGGATACTAGCGATAAACTCATCTTT. It specifies CACDSLLPQLGDTSDKLIF.

This clone turned up a few times. This likely traces to a read error, being one base from a far larger clone. The rearrangement joins TRDV2 to TRDJ3; 13 nucleotides line up with TRDD3. The CDR3 runs 20 residues. CDR1 and CDR2 (germline): GEAIGNYY, EKD. V shed 0 bases, J shed 2 bases, and the junction held 6 bases outside the gene matches. The CDR3 region is CACDTVLGDTVPWDTRQMFF. The CDR3 coding sequence is TGTGCCTGTGACACCGTACTGGGGGATACGGTTCCCTGGGACACCCGACAGATGTTTTTC.

V is TRDV2 and J is TRDJ1, with 7 nucleotides matching TRDD3. Per germline, CDR1 GEAIGNYY and CDR2 EKD. V lost 0 bases to trimming and J lost 0 bases; unmatched junction nucleotides: 12. The CDR3 runs to 18 residues. The CDR3 spells CACDTPGAGGSDTDKLIF. The CDR3 DNA is TGTGCCTGTGACACCCCTGGGGCTGGGGGGTCCGACACCGATAAACTCATCTTT.